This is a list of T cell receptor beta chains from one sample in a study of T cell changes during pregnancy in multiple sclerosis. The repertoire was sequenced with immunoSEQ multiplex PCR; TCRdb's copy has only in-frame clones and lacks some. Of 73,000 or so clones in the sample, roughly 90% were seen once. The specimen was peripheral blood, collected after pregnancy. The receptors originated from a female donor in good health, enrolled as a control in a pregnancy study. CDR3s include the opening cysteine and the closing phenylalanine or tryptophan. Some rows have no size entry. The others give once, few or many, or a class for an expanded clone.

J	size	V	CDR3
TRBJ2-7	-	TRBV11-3	CASSEGTEQYF
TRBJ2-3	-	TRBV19	CASIGLAGGSDTQYF
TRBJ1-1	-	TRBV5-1	CASSPPQGANTEAFF
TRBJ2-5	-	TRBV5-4	CASSAGLRETQYF
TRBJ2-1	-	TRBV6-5	CASSYLAGDNEQFF
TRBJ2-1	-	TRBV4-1	CASSQGDSSYNEQFF
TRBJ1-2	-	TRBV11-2	CASSSLSWTGRDYGYTF
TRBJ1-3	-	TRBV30	CAWSVKGARGNTIYF
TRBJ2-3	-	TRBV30	CAWSAGQGRRDTQYF
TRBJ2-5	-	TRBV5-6	CASSLVGVQETQYF
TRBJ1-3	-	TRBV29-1	CSVVGGAHSGNTIYF
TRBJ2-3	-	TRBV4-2	CASSQDFAKTSADTQYF
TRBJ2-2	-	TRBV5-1	CASSFGPRGTGELFF
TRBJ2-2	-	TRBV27	CASRERQAGELFF
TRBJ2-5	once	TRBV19	CASSIESPSSRETQYF
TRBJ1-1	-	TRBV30	CASYRGATAEAFF
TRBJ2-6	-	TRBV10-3	CAIPQGGGANVLTF
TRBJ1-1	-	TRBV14	CASSQGSGEAFF
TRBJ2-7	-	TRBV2	CASSDDRALLYEQYF
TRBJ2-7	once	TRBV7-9	CASSHSETYEQYF
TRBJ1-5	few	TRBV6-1	CASSETPGNQPQHF
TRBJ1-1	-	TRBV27	CATTRDMNTEAFF
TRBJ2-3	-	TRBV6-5	CASSYEAGVTDTQYF
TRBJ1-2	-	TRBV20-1	CSAYSIYGYTF
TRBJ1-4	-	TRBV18	CASSPVGSNEKLFF
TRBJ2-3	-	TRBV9	CASSVVAGSSTDTQYF
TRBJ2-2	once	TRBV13	CASSLGGQMVGELFF
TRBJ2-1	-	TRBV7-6	CASSVNQGPYNEQFF
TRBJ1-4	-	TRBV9	CASSVQGSSNEKLFF
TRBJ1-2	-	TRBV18	CASSGGTGVYGYTF
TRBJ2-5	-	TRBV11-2	CASSLEFGRRETQYF
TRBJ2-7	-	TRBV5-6	CASSLWRGLAPYEQYF
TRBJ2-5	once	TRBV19	CASTPTGEETQYF
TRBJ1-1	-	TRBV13	CASSWGPHRTGETPEAFF
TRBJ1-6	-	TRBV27	CASNQGRNSPLHF
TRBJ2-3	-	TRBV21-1	CASSPPGLAGGYKTDTQYF
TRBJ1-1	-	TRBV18	CASSPLNRGDTEAFF
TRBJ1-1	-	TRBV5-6	CASSPGHPNTEAFF
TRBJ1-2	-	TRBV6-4	CASSPGQGDYGYTF
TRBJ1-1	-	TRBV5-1	CASSFIPASASTSGAFF
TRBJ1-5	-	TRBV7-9	CASSPRDRGQPQHF
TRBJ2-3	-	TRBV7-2	CASSLGQGLAWAQYF
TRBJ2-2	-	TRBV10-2	CASSESMGLAGVTGELFF
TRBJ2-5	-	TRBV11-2	CASTGGTSGGAAETQYF
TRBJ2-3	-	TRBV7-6	CASSFEPTKRRTVSTDTQYF
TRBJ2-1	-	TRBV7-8	CASSELAVEQFF
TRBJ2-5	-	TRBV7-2	CASSFDRGYQETQYF
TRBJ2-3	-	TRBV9	CASSPRVRTGTTDTQYF
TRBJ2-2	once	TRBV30	CAWTRGAGSGELFF
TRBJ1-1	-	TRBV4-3	CASRQGMNTEAFF